This TCR beta chain was recovered during a study of read filtering for tumor transcriptome and immune sequencing. The germline V gene encodes CDR1 SGHVS and CDR2 FQNEAQ. Trimming left V 5 bases short and J 4 bases short, with 14 bases between. There are 15 residues in the CDR3. From roughly 400 ng of RNA, a library with molecular barcoded alpha/delta and beta/gamma adaptors was made. MiXCR was run by TCRdb on the reads, yielding one entry per CDR3 protein. The repertoire holds around 41,000 distinct CDR3 sequences, with approximately 10% as singletons. This clonotype was observed many times. This clonotype was sampled from a donor over 35 with multiple myeloma. This rearrangement joins TRBV7-8 to TRBJ2-2, with unresolved D. Sequencing input: a population of CD138-negative cells sorted from bone marrow. DNA of the CDR3: TGTGCCAGCAGCCCACTCTCGAAGAGCACCGGGGAGCTGTTTTTT. Translation gives CASSPLSKSTGELFF.